This TCR beta chain was recorded in a study of CD8 T cells in ankylosing spondylitis. Study findings and constraints: A TCR beta motif made of eight highly homologous variants seemed typical of ankylosing spondylitis blood. The clones that were linked to disease were reported to be significantly enriched in matched synovial fluid samples from ankylosing spondylitis patients. Those disease-linked clones were CD8+; they were also relatively rare in peripheral blood.

Germline-derived CDR1 and CDR2 are MNHNS and SASEGT. The CDR3 is made up of 15 amino acids. V was trimmed by 2 bases and J by 0 bases, leaving 9 bases between them. Generation of TCR beta libraries employed quantitative 5'-RACE incorporating molecular barcodes. TCRdb reanalysed the 5' RACE reads using MiXCR and keeps one entry per CDR3 protein. Found here are a few hundred thousand distinct CDR3 sequences, about 19% of them singletons; the top ten hold around 8%. This clonotype was seen only a few times. As yet, its antigen is unknown. The sequence derives from a male donor with ankylosing spondylitis or in good health (not recorded which). Sequencing input: blood, either unsorted or a sorted T cell fraction (not recorded which). This chain links TRBV6-1 with TRBJ2-3; either TRBD1 or TRBD2 may fit D (5 bases each). This chain's CDR3 is CASSERGRSTDTQYF. CDR3 DNA: TGTGCCAGCAGTGAACGGGGACGGAGCACAGATACGCAGTATTTT.